This T cell receptor beta chain originates from a study of cytomegalovirus exposure and HLA in healthy donors (dated by TCRdb to about 2017). The study in broad terms: In an earlier analysis of approximately 500 of the donors, about 270 Gb of sequence data and 117 million unique TCR beta sequences from about 179 million T cells were reported. Donor age, sex, ethnicity and CMV serostatus were compiled together with the repertoire data. HLA typing included class I and class II loci at four-digit resolution. The study aimed to test whether cataloging public T cell receptors could reveal signatures of past pathogen exposure. An earlier analysis of about 620 of the donors applied high-throughput TCR beta sequencing to assess whether each TCR beta V gene segment acted as functional or pseudogenic. In the later analysis, no new phenotypic data were used to find candidate immune exposures; instead, reliance was placed on TCR beta sequences and their occurrence across donors. To study patterns of TCR occurrence, a later analysis re-analyzed previously published TCR beta repertoires from several hundred donors and added high-resolution HLA genotyping. A separate validation cohort of over a hundred different subjects was used in addition to the roughly 640-subject first cohort. To predict cytomegalovirus infection status, the study combined high-throughput TCR immunosequencing, statistical association of individual TCRs with disease status, and machine learning. An early release covering 500 to 750 HLA-typed donors comprised approximately 300 gigabases of sequencing data and around 80 million unique TCR sequences. Typing coverage differed by locus: A, B, C, DRB1 and DQB1 were typed in about 620-630 donors, DQA1 in approximately 520, DPA1 in 600 to 610, and DPB1 in 450 to 490. A few DR-DQ haplotypes were treated as single units for association and clustering because of strong linkage in the cohort. A later genetic analysis used genome-wide SNP genotypes for about 60% of the roughly 700 donors, treating that subset as a discovery cohort. The study profiled the T cell repertoires of 500 to 800 subjects by immunosequencing and related them to cytomegalovirus serostatus. All discovery cohort repertoires had been generated using a single sequencing platform. On average, approximately 250,000 unique TCR beta nucleotide sequences were sequenced per donor among several hundred genotyped donors of the cohort, with approximately 18% of those sequences being non-productive. The genetic ancestry cluster associated with self-reported Caucasian donors included 65% to 90% of the 398 genotyped donors.

The cohort comprised several hundred healthy bone marrow donors. All cohort members were sampled while nominally healthy, although unrecorded immune exposures were likely present. The donor tested CMV seropositive, placing the donor among the roughly 300 seropositive members of the cohort. Each donor provided a peripheral blood sample, and peripheral blood mononuclear cells were used for TCR beta sequencing. Genomic DNA extraction from the blood cell samples was performed with the Qiagen DNeasy Blood Extraction Kit. Results and caveats for the whole study, not just this receptor: Across donors, most TCR sequences were observed very rarely, whereas some public TCRs were present in many individuals. A further reported finding was that TCR beta sequences accurately predicted the HLA-A and HLA-B alleles for most subjects in the first cohort. In the study, some 180 TCR beta chains were listed as associated with cytomegalovirus. This cohort had only TCR beta chains sequenced, and the lack of alpha or paired-chain data limited which features could be detected. Correlated functional status among segregating V segments might be attributable to linkage disequilibrium, but an unknown experimental factor could not be ruled out. Several of the top co-occurrence clusters appeared to be linked to parvovirus B19, influenza, CMV and Epstein-Barr virus, according to a later analysis. In a later analysis, the rate of TCR association differed among HLA loci, with DRB1 alleles having the most associated TCRs and HLA-C alleles having the fewest. Some IMGT-functional V segments, including TRBV6-2 and TRBV6-3, could not be distinguished by the 87-base-pair reads and were therefore excluded. In a later analysis, around 17,000 TCR beta sequences were associated with specific HLA alleles at a false discovery rate of 0.05. It was suggested by the authors that the approach could potentially be generalized to other disease states and immunological phenotypes. Seventeen rarely observed V segments, including chromosome 9 orphons, were excluded from the earlier analysis of about 500 of the donors because counts were too low. The sequencing pipeline was judged likely to have produced a cluster of highly shared sequence variants as a technical artifact. HLA typing was unavailable for some donors at each locus, so association tests used only the typed subset. In a later genetic analysis, fewer N-insertions in productive TCRs were reported among donors in an Asian-associated ancestry cluster than the roughly 700-donor mean. An earlier analysis of around 500 of the donors showed that most TCR beta V segments appeared in productive rearrangements either about 87% or about 30% of the time, which broadly matched IMGT annotations. V-gene and J-gene trimming of TCR beta chains was associated with a missense DCLRE1C variant in a later genetic analysis, and the association was replicated in an independent cohort. In a later analysis, most CMV-associated TCR beta chains were found to appear HLA-restricted, with HLA associations seemingly driven largely by CMV exposure. The only immune exposure information available for the cohort was CMV serostatus. Sequencing depth was assumed to be roughly uniform across donors in the presence/absence analyses, though that assumption may not hold. In a later analysis, HLA-associated TCR beta chains showed more clonal expansion and lower generation probabilities than non-associated chains that were equally common. Cytomegalovirus status was reported to be diagnosed by the classifier with high specificity and sensitivity in both the original and validation cohorts. Assigning TCR associations to individual alleles was difficult when HLA alleles, especially DR and DQ, strongly co-occurred. In vitro tests confirmed that a few of the cytomegalovirus-associated TCR beta chains recognize cytomegalovirus antigens.

The CDR3 holds 23 amino acids from the cysteine to the phenylalanine. Here the CDR3 DNA is all that survives: 69 bases in frame from base 1. V ends up 2 bases short and J 4 bases short, with an unmatched junction base count of 27. The germline V gene (reference sequence) specifies LNHDA as CDR1 and SQIVND as CDR2. With respect to this clone: Its binding antigen is unknown. Base qualities are not at hand, and no much larger clone is one base apart.

The library was generated by the immunoSEQ multiplex PCR assay. The multiplex PCR relied on a mix of 60 forward primers for TCR Vbeta segments and 13 reverse primers for TCR Jbeta segments. The CDR3 region of rearranged TCR beta genes was amplified from genomic DNA with a multiplex PCR assay. Amplified TCR beta libraries were sequenced as 87-base-pair reads on the Illumina HiSeq System. The paper's processing steps were these. Across the 640 or so repertoires, a later analysis counted tens of millions of unique TCR beta chains, approximately 10 million of which were shared by at least two donors. Raw reads were error-corrected and collapsed into unique sequences with a nearest-neighbor algorithm that merged closely related sequences to remove PCR and sequencing errors. CDR3 sequences were aligned to IMGT reference sequences to assign V, D and J gene segments. For a sequence to be retained, a match of at least six nucleotides was required to both a V gene segment and a J gene segment. A rearrangement was called productive if the CDR3 had no stop codons and remained in frame with V and J, and every other rearrangement was called non-productive. CDR3 was defined by IMGT convention, running from the second conserved V-encoded cysteine to the conserved J-encoded phenylalanine. The earlier analysis of 587 of the donors excluded sequences that lacked an unambiguous match to a single V gene segment. In an earlier analysis of around 590 of the donors, a V segment was called functional when productive rearrangements were above 56.7%, and segregating when the standard deviation between donors exceeded 5%. To diagnose cytomegalovirus status from the catalog of TCR beta chain sequences, a statistical classification framework was built. A later analysis assigned V and J genes by comparing TCR nucleotide sequences with IMGT/GENE-DB human TR gene sequences. A later analysis assigned CDR3 sequences and most-parsimonious VDJ recombination scenarios with the TCRdist pipeline. In a later analysis, every TCR beta chain was defined by the combination of its CDR3 amino acid sequence and its V-gene family, and reads without a unique V-gene family were dropped. To address suspected cross-contamination and a sequencing artifact, a later analysis removed roughly 640 highly shared, low-generation-probability nucleotide sequences. In a later analysis, a clonal expansion index was calculated for each public chain from normalized within-repertoire ranks of inferred template counts. A later analysis computed generation probabilities with a VDJ recombination model fitted to out-of-frame rearrangements, and checked the results against IGoR. In a later analysis, hypergeometric tests were used to score TCR-TCR, TCR-HLA and TCR-CMV co-occurrence, with a repertoire-size bias correction applied to TCR pairs. False discovery rates were estimated in a later analysis by permuting HLA or CMV assignments 20 times. In a later analysis, co-occurring TCRs were grouped using DBSCAN, and TCRdist sequence similarity was added for clustering within HLA-allele-positive subsets. Repertoires with fewer than 30,000 or more than 120,000 public chains were left out of co-occurrence clustering, as were about 5 repertoires with anomalous nucleotide sharing. The clones in this table, taken by TCRdb from immuneACCESS, are in-frame only. Not every clone is retained; where verified, under half of the shortfall comes from an unresolved V gene, and the cause of the rest is unknown. The D gene and trimming were derived from the DNA, and the V and J assignments and clone size from that table. Across this sample there are 150,000 to 200,000 clones, with 70% to 80% seen only once. The top ten constitute over 8% of the sample.

The chain couples TRBV19 to TRBJ2-7; TRBD2 agrees with 12 junctional bases. This sequence was found in a man younger than 30 in good health and CMV-seropositive. The sequenced material came from PBMCs. The nucleotide sequence is TGTGCCAGTAGTATACGGTTCGGTCTAGCGGGAGGGCCCACCGCCCCTGACACATACGAGCAGTACTTC. Translated, it gives CASSIRFGLAGGPTAPDTYEQYF.